This TCR beta chain originates from a study of blood T cell repertoires in COVID-19. The CDR3 sequence is 12 residues long. The V and J ends lost 7 bases and 4 bases respectively, with 8 bases between them. TCRdb's table, derived via immunoSEQ multiplex PCR, lists solely in-frame clones and lacks some. The sample contains about 200,000 clones, approximately 90% of which appear only once. Recruitment covered roughly 22 US areas and drew participants whose ages spanned roughly 18 to 100 years. Grouping used clinical history reported by participants in a survey and questionnaire. This sequence was found in a man in his thirties or forties who had recovered from COVID-19. This rearrangement joins TRBV12-3 or TRBV12-4 to TRBJ1-3; no reliable D call. The sequenced sample consisted of PBMCs or T cells enriched from blood (not recorded which). The CDR3 protein is CASISWGNTIYF. The CDR3 DNA reads TGTGCCAGCATCAGTTGGGGAAACACCATATATTTT.